The present T cell receptor (beta chain) was sequenced within a study of glioma-infiltrating T cells after dendritic cell vaccination. General study findings and limits: No direct clonality-survival link was found; a diverse polyclonal response may matter.

With respect to this clone: The antigen remains unidentified.

The immunoSEQ assay amplified TCRB CDR3 from up to 2 ug DNA. The PCR used 60 V beta and 13 J beta primers. Produced via immunoSEQ multiplex PCR; TCRdb's table is partial and in-frame only. The repertoire holds about 58,000 clones, with about 79% as singletons. Time point here: after dendritic cell vaccination, including at tumor progression/relapse. All glioblastoma patients lacked an isocitrate dehydrogenase mutation. This CDR3 is 16 amino acids long. In germline, CDR1 is SGHRS, CDR2 YFSETQ. The J segment lost 2 bases and the V segment lost 5 bases, leaving 9 bases of the junction unmatched. The source of this sequence is a human donor with glioblastoma. This specimen consisted of blood, obtained after dendritic cell vaccination. The chain has TRBV5-1 and TRBJ2-3; 9 bases line up with TRBD2. CDR3 amino acids: CASSLGRGGDTDTQYF. DNA of the CDR3: TGCGCCAGCAGTTTAGGGCGGGGGGGAGACACAGATACGCAGTATTTT. The full variable domain, with the rest looked up from reference TRBV5-1 and TRBJ2-3, is KAGVTQTPRYLIKTRGQQVTLSCSPISGHRSVSWYQQTPGQGLQFLFEYFSETQRNKGNFPGRFSGRQFSNSRSEMNVSTLELGDSALYLCASSLGRGGDTDTQYFGPGTRLTVL.